This T cell receptor beta chain was profiled in a study of cytomegalovirus exposure and HLA in healthy donors. About the study: Out of 350 to 400 genotyped donors, about 80% belonged to the Caucasian-associated ancestry cluster.

The sample holds a few counts of this clone. The antigen is undetermined. Study-wide points: In a later analysis, TCR association rates varied by HLA locus: DRB1 most, HLA-C fewest.

Trimming removed 4 bases from V and 10 bases from J, with 17 bases in between. Germline CDR1 SGHNT, CDR2 YYREEE (reference sequence). CDR3 length equals 13 residues. Primers: 60 Vbeta forward and 13 Jbeta reverse. Measured with immunoSEQ multiplex PCR; TCRdb has only the in-frame clones, and not every one. The data show around 150,000 clones, roughly 77% seen once. The sequence came from a human donor in good health. Material: PBMCs. The chain combines TRBV5-4 with TRBJ1-2; D is unclear. This CDR3 reads CASSPPSSIAYTF. CDR3 DNA sequence: TGTGCCAGCAGCCCCCCGTCCAGTATAGCCTACACCTTC.